One and the same sample provided the 15 T cell receptor beta chains below, sequenced in a study of blood T cell repertoires in COVID-19. Some clones are missing from TCRdb's copy, which holds only in-frame ones; the method was immunoSEQ multiplex PCR. The table records around 170,000 clones, around 86% of them present only once. The sample consisted of peripheral blood. Every receptor here comes from a woman aged 40 to 55 with acute or convalescent COVID-19.

The gene calls are TRBV2 and TRBJ1-5, with D possibly matching TRBD1 (5 bases). The germline V and J ends were trimmed by 0 bases and 11 bases, with 11 bases remaining between them. Germline V lookup: CDR1 SNHLY, CDR2 FYNNEI. The CDR3 length is 13 residues. Written as DNA, the CDR3 is TGTGCCAGCAGTGAAGCTGAAAGCAGGGCCCAGCATTTT. This sequence encodes CASSEAESRAQHF.

Comments on this clone: Other DNA sequences within the sample encode an identical CDR3. The genes are TRBV5-1 and TRBJ2-7; 8 bases fit TRBD2. This CDR3 has 15 residues. Trimming removed 4 bases from V and 0 bases from J; junction bases left unmatched: 6. CDR1 is SGHRS, CDR2 YFSETQ, per germline. The chain's CDR3 is CASSLTGGTSYEQYF. CDR3 bases: TGCGCCAGCAGCCTGACGGGGGGGACCTCCTACGAGCAGTACTTC.

This clone was detected a few times. The J gene is TRBJ1-1, the V gene TRBV7-9, with D tentatively TRBD1 (5 bases). V lost 5 bases to trimming and J lost 6 bases, with 22 bases between them. The germline V gene encodes CDR1 SEHNR and CDR2 FQNEAQ (reference sequence). The CDR3 consists of 16 residues. This CDR3 reads CASSHDRRRAFPEAFF. CDR3 bases: TGTGCCAGCAGCCACGATAGACGCAGGGCGTTCCCTGAAGCTTTCTTT.

The V gene is TRBV30, the J gene TRBJ1-3; TRBD1 might be the D (5 bases). CDR3 size: 13 residues. V was cut by 5 bases and J by 0 bases, with 8 bases left in between. CDR1 is GTSNPN and CDR2 is SVGIG in the germline V gene (reference sequence). Here the CDR3 DNA reads TGTGCCTGGGACAGCCACTCTGGAAACACCATATATTTT. Protein sequence: CAWDSHSGNTIYF.

The chain links TRBV6-1 to TRBJ2-2; TRBD2 might be the D (6 bases). Germline CDR1 is MNHNS and CDR2 is SASEGT. V lost 3 bases and J lost 1, with 12 bases in between. There are 16 residues in the CDR3. The CDR3 reads CASSDLGRLNTGELFF. The CDR3 DNA reads as TGTGCCAGCAGTGACCTGGGGAGGTTGAACACCGGGGAGCTGTTTTTT.

J is TRBJ2-7 and V is TRBV7-8; TRBD2 aligns across 10 bases. The ends lost 2 bases at V and 0 bases at J; junction bases unmatched: 13. This CDR3 spans 19 amino acids. Germline V gene data show CDR1 as SGHVS and CDR2 as FQNEAQ. The CDR3 nucleotides are TGTGCCAGCAGCTTAAAGTCTTGGCTAGCGGGGGAGAGCTCCTACGAGCAGTACTTC. It yields the protein CASSLKSWLAGESSYEQYF.

V and J are TRBV9 and TRBJ2-1; 15 bases are a match to TRBD2. This CDR3 spans 16 amino acids. CDR1 is SGDLS, CDR2 YYNGEE, per germline. J lost 7 bases, V lost 4 bases, and 6 bases had no gene match. CDR3 sequence: CASSPGTSGRWNEQFF. The CDR3 DNA follows: TGTGCCAGCAGCCCCGGGACTAGCGGGAGGTGGAATGAGCAGTTCTTC.

This clone has a handful of counts. This chain connects TRBV6-2 or TRBV6-3 to TRBJ2-7, with D perhaps matching TRBD2 (5 bases). The CDR3 sequence is 15 residues long. Germline-derived CDR1 and CDR2 are MNHEY and SVGEGT. V was shortened by 6 bases and J by 0 bases, with 15 bases between the two germline ends. The CDR3 loop reads CASSREGGLSYEQYF. Here the CDR3 DNA reads TGTGCCAGCAGCCGGGAAGGCGGACTCTCCTACGAGCAGTACTTC.

This chain connects TRBV18 to TRBJ1-3, with D perhaps matching TRBD1 (5 bases). CDR1 is KGHSH and CDR2 is LQKENI in the germline V gene. V shed 3 bases and J shed 4 bases, with 10 bases lying between them. The CDR3 has 14 residues. This chain's CDR3 is CASSPTEGGNTIYF. CDR3 coding DNA: TGTGCCAGCTCACCGACGGAGGGGGGAAACACCATATATTTT.

This clone was observed a handful of times. Sequence at one end of the junction differs from germline and may be a read error. The V gene is TRBV18, the J gene TRBJ2-1, with 9 bases aligning to TRBD2. Germline V CDR1 and CDR2: KGHSH, LQKENI. There are 12 residues in the CDR3. CDR3 in amino acids: CASSPGTSTPIF. The CDR3 region has the DNA TGTGCCAGCTCACCCGGGACTAGCACGCCGATCTTC.

The chain has TRBV28 and TRBJ1-2, with a weak D call TRBD1 (5 bases). The V and J ends lost 6 bases and 4 bases respectively, with 12 bases between them. CDR3 length: 13 residues. Per the germline V gene, CDR1 is MDHEN and CDR2 is SYDVKM. CDR3 DNA: TGTGCCAGCAGACAAGACAGCGCCTATGGCTACACCTTC. This translates into CASRQDSAYGYTF.

The chain couples TRBV27 to TRBJ1-6, with D possibly matching TRBD1 (5 bases). The CDR3 runs to 14 residues. Germline values: CDR1 MNHEY, CDR2 SMNVEV (reference sequence). The germline V and J ends were trimmed by 0 bases and 7 bases, with 7 bases remaining between them. Here the CDR3 reads CASSLSSGNSPLHF. The CDR3 nucleotides are TGTGCCAGCAGTTTATCCTCAGGGAATTCACCCCTCCACTTT.

The gene calls are TRBV12-5 and TRBJ2-5; TRBD2 might be the D (5 bases). Trimming left V 0 bases short and J 3 bases short, with 23 bases between. This CDR3 region has 19 residues. Per germline, CDR1 LGHNT and CDR2 FRNRAP. CDR3 loop: CASGLVKDGLAPGKETQYF. In DNA form, the CDR3 reads TGTGCTAGTGGTTTGGTAAAGGATGGGCTAGCCCCGGGGAAAGAGACCCAGTACTTC.

The V and J genes are TRBV28 and TRBJ1-1; the match to TRBD1 covers 12 bases. The CDR3 extends over 14 amino acids. CDR1 MDHEN and CDR2 SYDVKM come from the germline V gene. With 10 bases clipped from V and 3 bases from J, the junction kept 6 bases outside the gene matches. In DNA, the CDR3 is TGTGCCACCGGGACAGGGGGCGCGGACACTGAAGCTTTCTTT. This gives the protein CATGTGGADTEAFF.

This rearrangement joins TRBV28 to TRBJ2-7, with TRBD2 matching over 7 bases. Trimming at V came to 6 bases and at J to 7 bases, leaving 6 bases not matched to a gene. There are 12 residues in the CDR3. The germline CDR1 and CDR2 sequences are MDHEN and SYDVKM. CDR3 residues: CASSLPGGEQYF. CDR3 coding DNA: TGTGCCAGCAGCCTGCCGGGGGGTGAGCAGTACTTC.